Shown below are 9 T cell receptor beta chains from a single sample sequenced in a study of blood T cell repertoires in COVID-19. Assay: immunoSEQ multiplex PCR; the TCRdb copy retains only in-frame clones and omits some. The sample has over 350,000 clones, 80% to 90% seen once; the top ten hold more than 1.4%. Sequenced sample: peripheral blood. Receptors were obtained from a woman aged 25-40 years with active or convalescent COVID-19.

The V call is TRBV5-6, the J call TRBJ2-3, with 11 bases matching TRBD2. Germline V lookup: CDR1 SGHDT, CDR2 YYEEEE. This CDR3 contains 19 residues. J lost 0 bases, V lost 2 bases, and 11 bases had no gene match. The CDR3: CASSFHLAGGRLSTDTQYF. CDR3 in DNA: TGTGCCAGCAGCTTTCATCTAGCGGGAGGTCGATTGAGCACAGATACGCAGTATTTT.

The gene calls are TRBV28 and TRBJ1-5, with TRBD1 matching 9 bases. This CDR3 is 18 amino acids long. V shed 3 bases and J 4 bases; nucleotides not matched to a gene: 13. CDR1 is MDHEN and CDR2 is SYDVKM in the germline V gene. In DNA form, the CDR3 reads TGTGCCAGCAGTTTCGCCACTGCCGGGACAGGGTTTAATCAGCCCCAGCATTTT. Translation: CASSFATAGTGFNQPQHF.

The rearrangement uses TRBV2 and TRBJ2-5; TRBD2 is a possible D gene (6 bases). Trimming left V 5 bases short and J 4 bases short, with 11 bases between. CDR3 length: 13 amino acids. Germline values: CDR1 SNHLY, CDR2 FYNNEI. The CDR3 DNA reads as TGTGCCAGCAGTCGTAGGGACTTAGAGACCCAGTACTTC. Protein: CASSRRDLETQYF.

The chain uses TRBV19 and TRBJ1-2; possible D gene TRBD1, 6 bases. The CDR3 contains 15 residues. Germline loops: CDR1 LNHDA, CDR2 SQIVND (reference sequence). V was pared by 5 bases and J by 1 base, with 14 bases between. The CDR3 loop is CASSSIGQLNYGYTF. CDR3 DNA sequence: TGTGCCAGTAGTTCCATCGGACAGCTTAACTATGGCTACACCTTC.

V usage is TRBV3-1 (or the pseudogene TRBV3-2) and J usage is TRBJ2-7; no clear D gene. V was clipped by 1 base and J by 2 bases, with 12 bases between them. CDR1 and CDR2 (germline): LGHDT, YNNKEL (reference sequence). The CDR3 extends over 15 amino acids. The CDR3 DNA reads TGTGCCAGCAGCCAAGTCGGCGGCGCCGCCTACGAGCAGTACTTC. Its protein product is CASSQVGGAAYEQYF.

The DNA of the CDR3 is TGCGCCAGACCTTCGCTGGAGGACAGGGGGCTTGTCGATCAGCCCCAGCATTTT. This encodes CARPSLEDRGLVDQPQHF. The chain employs TRBV23-1 and TRBJ1-5; 11 bases match TRBD1. TRBV23-1 is an ORF, with its function uncertain. After removal of 9 bases from V and 5 bases from J, the junction contained 18 bases not matched to a gene. This CDR3 spans 18 amino acids.

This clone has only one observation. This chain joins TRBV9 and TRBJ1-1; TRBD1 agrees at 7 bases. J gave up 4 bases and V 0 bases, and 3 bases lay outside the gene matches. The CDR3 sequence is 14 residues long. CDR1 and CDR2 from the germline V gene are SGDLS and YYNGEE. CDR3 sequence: CASSVVGTATEAFF. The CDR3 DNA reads TGTGCCAGCAGCGTAGTTGGGACAGCCACTGAAGCTTTCTTT.

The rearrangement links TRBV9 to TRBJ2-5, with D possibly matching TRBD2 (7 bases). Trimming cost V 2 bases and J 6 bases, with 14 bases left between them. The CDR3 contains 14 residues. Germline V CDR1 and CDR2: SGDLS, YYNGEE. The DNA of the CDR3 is TGTGCCAGCAGCGTCCCGGGGGGCGCCCAGACCCAGTACTTC. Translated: CASSVPGGAQTQYF. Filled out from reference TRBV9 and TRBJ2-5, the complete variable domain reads DSGVTQTPKHLITATGQRVTLRCSPRSGDLSVYWYQQSLDQGLQFLIQYYNGEERAKGNILERFSAQQFPDLHSELNLSSLELGDSALYFCASSVPGGAQTQYFGPGTRLLVL.

CDR3 sequence reads: CATSRARTGDEKLFF. The CDR3 DNA is TGTGCCACCAGCAGAGCTCGGACAGGGGATGAAAAACTGTTTTTT. The rearrangement uses TRBV15 and TRBJ1-4, with 9 positions matching TRBD1. Germline assignment: CDR1 LNHNV and CDR2 YYDKDF (reference sequence). This CDR3 has 15 amino acids. J was trimmed by 6 bases and V by 1 base; bases with no gene match: 3.